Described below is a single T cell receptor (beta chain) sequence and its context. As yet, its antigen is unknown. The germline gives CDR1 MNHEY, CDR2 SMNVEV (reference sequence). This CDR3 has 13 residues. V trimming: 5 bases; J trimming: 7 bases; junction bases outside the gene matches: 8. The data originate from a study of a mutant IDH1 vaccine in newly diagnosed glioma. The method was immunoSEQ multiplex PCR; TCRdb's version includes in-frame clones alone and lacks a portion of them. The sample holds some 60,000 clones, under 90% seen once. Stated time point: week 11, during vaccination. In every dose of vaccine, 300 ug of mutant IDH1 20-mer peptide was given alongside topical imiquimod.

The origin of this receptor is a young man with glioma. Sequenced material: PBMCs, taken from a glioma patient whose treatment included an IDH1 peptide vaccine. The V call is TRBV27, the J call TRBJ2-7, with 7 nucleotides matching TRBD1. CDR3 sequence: CASSPGQHGEQYF. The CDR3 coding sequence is TGTGCCAGCAGTCCGGGACAGCACGGTGAGCAGTACTTC.